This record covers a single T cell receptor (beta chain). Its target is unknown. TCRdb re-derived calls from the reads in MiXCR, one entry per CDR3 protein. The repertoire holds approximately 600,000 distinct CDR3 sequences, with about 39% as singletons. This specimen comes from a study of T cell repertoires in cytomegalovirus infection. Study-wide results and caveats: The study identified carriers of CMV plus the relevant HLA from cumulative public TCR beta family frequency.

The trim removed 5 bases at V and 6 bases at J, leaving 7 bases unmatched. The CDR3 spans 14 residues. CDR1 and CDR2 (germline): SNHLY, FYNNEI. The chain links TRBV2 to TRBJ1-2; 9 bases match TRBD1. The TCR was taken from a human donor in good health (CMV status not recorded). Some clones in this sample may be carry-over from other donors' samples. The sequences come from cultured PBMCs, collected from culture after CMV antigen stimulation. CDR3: CASSTPGQGHGYTF. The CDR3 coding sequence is TGTGCCAGCAGTACCCCGGGACAGGGACATGGCTACACCTTC.